This T cell receptor (beta chain) was identified during a study of blood T cell repertoires in COVID-19. Study at large: Material from acute and convalescent COVID-19 was sourced from the United States, Italy and Spain. PBMCs, B-cell-depleted T cells, or T cells were the source of the cDNA or gDNA that made up the material.

CDR1 is SGHRS and CDR2 is YFSETQ in the germline V gene. The CDR3 has 14 residues. V was trimmed by 4 bases and J by 8 bases, leaving 18 bases between them. Original processing notes: Estimates of nucleated cell counts were drawn from the amplification of reference gene primers. TCRdb's table, derived via immunoSEQ multiplex PCR, lists solely in-frame clones and lacks some. V and J calls and clone size are given by that table; D and trimming were obtained from the DNA. Seen here are 150,000 or so clones, roughly four fifths observed once, and the top ten hold roughly 15%. The TCR originated in a human donor with acute or convalescent COVID-19. The donor label of this sample is uncertain. Sample: peripheral blood. The chain carries TRBV5-1 and TRBJ1-2, with D perhaps matching TRBD1 (6 bases). CDR3 in amino acids: CASSQGTEGRGYTF. The CDR3 nucleotides read TGCGCCAGCAGCCAGGGGACGGAAGGTAGGGGCTACACCTTC.